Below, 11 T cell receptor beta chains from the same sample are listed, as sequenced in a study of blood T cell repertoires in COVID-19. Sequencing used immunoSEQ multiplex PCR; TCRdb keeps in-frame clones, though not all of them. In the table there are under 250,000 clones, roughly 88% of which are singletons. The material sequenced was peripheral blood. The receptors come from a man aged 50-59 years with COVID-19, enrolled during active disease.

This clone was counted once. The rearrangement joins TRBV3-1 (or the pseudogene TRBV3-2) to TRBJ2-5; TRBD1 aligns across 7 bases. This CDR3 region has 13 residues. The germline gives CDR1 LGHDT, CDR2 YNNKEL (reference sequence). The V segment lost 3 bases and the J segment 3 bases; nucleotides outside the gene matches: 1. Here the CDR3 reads CASSQQGEETQYF. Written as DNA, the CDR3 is TGTGCCAGCAGCCAGCAGGGGGAAGAGACCCAGTACTTC.

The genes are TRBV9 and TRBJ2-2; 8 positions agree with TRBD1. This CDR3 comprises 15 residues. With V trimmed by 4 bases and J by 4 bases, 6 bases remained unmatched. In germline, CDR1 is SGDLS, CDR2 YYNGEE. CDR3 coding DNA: TGTGCCAGCAGCCTCGACAGGGGCGGCACCGGGGAGCTGTTTTTT. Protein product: CASSLDRGGTGELFF.

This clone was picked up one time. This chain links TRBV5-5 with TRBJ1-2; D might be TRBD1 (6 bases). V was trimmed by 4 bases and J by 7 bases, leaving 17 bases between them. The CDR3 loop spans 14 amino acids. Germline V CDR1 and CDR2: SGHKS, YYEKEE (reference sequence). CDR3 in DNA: TGTGCCAGCAGCACAGGGACACAAGATCTTGGCTACACCTTC. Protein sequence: CASSTGTQDLGYTF.

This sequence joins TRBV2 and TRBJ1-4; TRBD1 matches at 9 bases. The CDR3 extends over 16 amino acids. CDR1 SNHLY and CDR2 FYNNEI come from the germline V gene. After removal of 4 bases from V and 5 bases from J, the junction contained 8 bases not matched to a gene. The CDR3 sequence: CASSARYGTGNEKLFF. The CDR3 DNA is TGTGCCAGCAGTGCGAGATACGGGACAGGGAATGAAAAACTGTTTTTT.

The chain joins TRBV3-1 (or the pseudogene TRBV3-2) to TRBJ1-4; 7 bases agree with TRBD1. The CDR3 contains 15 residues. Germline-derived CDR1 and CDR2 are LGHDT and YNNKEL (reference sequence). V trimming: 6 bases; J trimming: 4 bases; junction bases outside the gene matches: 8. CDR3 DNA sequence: TGTGCCAGCAGTTTAACCGGGACAGATAATGAAAAACTGTTTTTT. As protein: CASSLTGTDNEKLFF.

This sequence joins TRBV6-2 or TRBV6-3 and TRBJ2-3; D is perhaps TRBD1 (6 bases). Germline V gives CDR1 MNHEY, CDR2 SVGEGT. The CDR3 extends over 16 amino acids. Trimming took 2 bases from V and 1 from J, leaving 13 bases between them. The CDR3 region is CASSYRRRTGTDTQYF. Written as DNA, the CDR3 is TGTGCCAGCAGTTACAGGAGGAGGACAGGCACAGATACGCAGTATTTT.

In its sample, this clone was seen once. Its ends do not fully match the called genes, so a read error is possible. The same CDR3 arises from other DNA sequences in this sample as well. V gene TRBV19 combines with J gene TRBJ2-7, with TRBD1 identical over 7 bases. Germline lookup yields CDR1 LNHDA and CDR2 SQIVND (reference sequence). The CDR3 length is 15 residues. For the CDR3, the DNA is TGTGCCAGTAGTACCTCGGACAGGTCAACCTACGAGCAGTACTTT. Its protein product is CASSTSDRSTYEQYF.

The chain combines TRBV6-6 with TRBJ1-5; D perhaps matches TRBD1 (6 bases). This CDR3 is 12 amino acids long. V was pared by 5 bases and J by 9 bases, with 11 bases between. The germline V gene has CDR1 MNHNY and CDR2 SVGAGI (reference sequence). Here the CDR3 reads CASSGTTGPQHF. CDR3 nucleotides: TGTGCCAGCAGTGGGACAACCGGGCCCCAGCATTTT.

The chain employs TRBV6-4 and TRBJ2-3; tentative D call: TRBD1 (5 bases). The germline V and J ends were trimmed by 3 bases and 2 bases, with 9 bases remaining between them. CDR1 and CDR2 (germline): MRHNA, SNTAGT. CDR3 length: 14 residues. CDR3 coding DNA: TGTGCCAGCAGTGAAGGGGCAAACACAGATACGCAGTATTTT. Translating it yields CASSEGANTDTQYF.

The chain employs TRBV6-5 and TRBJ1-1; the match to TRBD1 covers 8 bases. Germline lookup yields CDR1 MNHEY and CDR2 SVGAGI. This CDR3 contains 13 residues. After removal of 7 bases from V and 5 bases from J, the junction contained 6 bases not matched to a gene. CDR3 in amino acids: CASIQTGATEAFF. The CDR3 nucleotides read TGTGCCAGCATCCAGACAGGGGCGACTGAAGCTTTCTTT.

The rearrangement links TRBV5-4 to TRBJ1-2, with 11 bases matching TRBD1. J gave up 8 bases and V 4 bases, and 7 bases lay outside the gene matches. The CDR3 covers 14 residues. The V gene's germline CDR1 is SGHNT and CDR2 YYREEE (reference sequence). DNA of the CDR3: TGTGCCAGCAGCCCCGGACAGGGGGCCCGCGGCTACACCTTC. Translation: CASSPGQGARGYTF. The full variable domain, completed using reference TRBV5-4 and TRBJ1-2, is ETGVTQSPTHLIKTRGQQVTLRCSSQSGHNTVSWYQQALGQGPQFIFQYYREEENGRGNFPPRFSGLQFPNYSSELNVNALELDDSALYLCASSPGQGARGYTFGSGTRLTVV.